This TCR beta chain was captured in a study of cytomegalovirus exposure and HLA in healthy donors (dated by TCRdb to the late 2010s). In the study overall: According to an earlier analysis of a few hundred of the donors, some 180 million T cells yielded 117 million unique TCR beta sequences and approximately 300 Gb of sequence data. A handful of DR-DQ haplotypes were handled as single units for association and clustering because linkage in the cohort was strong. All discovery cohort repertoires had been generated on a single sequencing platform. The number of donors typed differed by locus, with 629-630 for A, B, C, DRB1 and DQB1, roughly 520 for DQA1, about 610 for DPA1, and roughly 450 for DPB1. Among approximately 370 genotyped donors of the cohort, an average of around 240,000 unique TCR beta nucleotide sequences was sequenced per donor, of which about 19% were non-productive. In addition to the first cohort of roughly 700 subjects, a separate validation cohort of some 120 different subjects was used. An early release covering 550 to 650 HLA-typed donors comprised 300 to 350 gigabases of sequencing data and approximately 85 million unique TCR sequences. Alongside the repertoire data, information on donor age, sex, ethnicity and CMV serostatus was compiled. The aim of the study was to test whether cataloging public T cell receptors could identify signatures of past pathogen exposure. Of the approximately 400 genotyped donors, 70% to 90% were placed in the genetic ancestry cluster associated with self-reported Caucasian donors. To decide whether each TCR beta V gene segment behaved as functional or pseudogenic, an earlier analysis of fewer than 750 of the donors relied on high-throughput TCR beta sequencing. A later analysis re-examined previously published TCR beta repertoires from hundreds of donors and added high-resolution HLA genotyping to investigate patterns of TCR occurrence. To predict cytomegalovirus infection status, the study combined high-throughput TCR immunosequencing, statistical association of individual TCRs with disease status, and machine learning. In the later analysis, no new phenotypic data were used to find candidate immune exposures; instead, reliance was placed on TCR beta sequences and their occurrence across donors. In a later genetic analysis, genome-wide SNP genotypes for about 55% of the 666 donors were used, and that subset was treated as a discovery cohort. The study profiled the T cell repertoires of 666 subjects by immunosequencing and related them to cytomegalovirus serostatus. HLA typing included class I and class II loci at four-digit resolution. Study-wide findings and limitations: A later genetic analysis associated a missense DCLRE1C variant with V-gene and J-gene trimming of TCR beta chains, and an independent cohort replicated the association. A further reported finding was that TCR beta sequences accurately predicted the HLA-A and HLA-B alleles for most subjects in the first cohort. The study listed 170 or so TCR beta chains as associated with cytomegalovirus. In a later analysis, most CMV-associated TCR beta chains were found to appear HLA-restricted, with HLA associations seemingly driven largely by CMV exposure. Correlated functional status among segregating V segments might be attributable to linkage disequilibrium, but an unknown experimental factor could not be ruled out. Cytomegalovirus status was reported to be diagnosed by the classifier with high specificity and sensitivity in both the original and validation cohorts. CMV serostatus was the only immune exposure information available for the cohort. Presence/absence analyses assumed roughly uniform sequencing depth across donors, an assumption that may not hold. Assigning TCR associations to individual alleles was difficult when HLA alleles, especially DR and DQ, strongly co-occurred. Because counts were too low, roughly 17 rarely observed V segments, including chromosome 9 orphons, were left out of the earlier analysis of approximately 580 of the donors. A few of the identified cytomegalovirus-associated TCR beta chains were confirmed in vitro to be specific for cytomegalovirus antigens. It was suggested by the authors that the approach could potentially be generalized to other disease states and immunological phenotypes. According to a later analysis, parvovirus B19, influenza, CMV and Epstein-Barr virus appeared linked to several top co-occurrence clusters. A cluster of highly shared sequence variants was judged likely to represent a technical artifact of the sequencing pipeline. Because HLA typing was unavailable for some donors at each locus, only the typed subset was used in association tests. An earlier analysis of 587 of the donors showed that most TCR beta V segments appeared in productive rearrangements either about 87% or about 30% of the time, which broadly matched IMGT annotations. Across donors, most TCR sequences were observed very rarely, whereas some public TCRs were present in many individuals. The cohort was sequenced for TCR beta chains only, and without alpha or paired-chain data the features that could be detected were limited. At a false discovery rate of 0.05, a later analysis linked 16,951 TCR beta sequences to specific HLA alleles. Because the 87-base-pair reads could not distinguish some IMGT-functional V segments, including TRBV6-2 and TRBV6-3, those segments were excluded. In a later genetic analysis, fewer N-insertions in productive TCRs were reported among donors in an Asian-associated ancestry cluster than the roughly 700-donor mean. A later analysis found that HLA-associated TCR beta chains were more clonally expanded and had lower generation probabilities than equally common non-associated chains. A later analysis found that TCR association rates varied across HLA loci, with DRB1 alleles showing the most associated TCRs and HLA-C alleles the fewest.

In total, roughly 710 healthy bone marrow donors made up the cohort. All cohort members were sampled while nominally healthy, although unrecorded immune exposures were likely present. The donor tested CMV seronegative and was one of the 352 seronegative cohort members. A peripheral blood sample was collected from each donor, and TCR beta sequencing was performed on peripheral blood mononuclear cells. The Qiagen DNeasy Blood Extraction Kit was used to extract genomic DNA from the blood cell samples. Taken from the germline V gene, the CDR1 and CDR2 loops are SQVTM and ANQGSEA. Including cysteine and phenylalanine, the CDR3 has 17 amino acids. Just CDR3 DNA is preserved here, 51 bases in frame from base 1. V trim: 6 bases; J trim: 3 bases; unmatched bases: 18. This clone was counted once. Its antigen remains undetermined. Per-base quality was not reported, and no clone a single base away is much larger than it.

To prepare the library, the immunoSEQ multiplex PCR assay was applied. For the multiplex PCR, a mixture combining 60 forward primers for TCR Vbeta segments and 13 reverse primers for TCR Jbeta segments was used. The CDR3 region of rearranged TCR beta genes was amplified from genomic DNA with a multiplex PCR assay. The Illumina HiSeq System was used to sequence the amplified TCR beta libraries as 87-base-pair reads. As for how the authors treated the data: A later analysis tallied 75 million to 85 million unique TCR beta chains across the 666 repertoires, and 10 million to 11 million of those chains were shared by two or more donors. To remove PCR and sequencing errors, raw reads were error-corrected and collapsed into unique sequences using a nearest-neighbor algorithm that merged closely related sequences. CDR3 sequences were aligned to IMGT reference sequences to assign V, D and J gene segments. For a sequence to be retained, a match of at least six nucleotides was required to both a V gene segment and a J gene segment. Rearrangements were classified as productive when the CDR3 lacked stop codons and remained in frame with V and J, and all other rearrangements were classified as non-productive. Following IMGT convention, CDR3 was defined as the stretch from the second conserved V-encoded cysteine to the conserved J-encoded phenylalanine. The earlier analysis of about 610 of the donors excluded sequences that lacked an unambiguous match to a single V gene segment. An earlier analysis of about 600 of the donors called V segments functional above 56.7% productive rearrangements and segregating when the between-donor standard deviation exceeded 5%. A statistical classification framework was built for diagnosing cytomegalovirus status from the catalog of TCR beta chain sequences. V and J gene assignment, in a later analysis, came from comparing TCR nucleotide sequences with IMGT/GENE-DB human TR gene sequences. A later analysis assigned CDR3 sequences and most-parsimonious VDJ recombination scenarios with the TCRdist pipeline. In a later analysis, every TCR beta chain was defined by the combination of its CDR3 amino acid sequence and its V-gene family, and reads without a unique V-gene family were dropped. As a way to deal with suspected cross-contamination and a sequencing artifact, a later analysis dropped hundreds of nucleotide sequences that were highly shared and had low generation probability. In a later analysis, a clonal expansion index was calculated for each public chain from normalized within-repertoire ranks of inferred template counts. A later analysis computed generation probabilities with a VDJ recombination model fitted to out-of-frame rearrangements, and checked the results against IGoR. In a later analysis, TCR-TCR, TCR-HLA and TCR-CMV co-occurrence was scored with hypergeometric tests, and a repertoire-size bias correction was applied to TCR pairs. A later analysis estimated false discovery rates by permuting HLA or CMV assignments 20 times. A later analysis grouped co-occurring TCRs with DBSCAN, adding TCRdist sequence similarity when clustering within HLA-allele-positive subsets. Co-occurrence clustering excluded repertoires with fewer than 30,000 or more than 120,000 public chains, plus five with anomalous nucleotide sharing. Sourced from immuneACCESS, this table was stored by TCRdb with only in-frame sequences that have V and J called. A share of the clones is absent; for the studies checked, an unresolved V gene accounts for under half, and the remainder has no known explanation. V and J calls and clone size are copied from that table; D and trimming were computed from the DNA. The sample yields around 150,000 clones; 65% to 80% were counted once. The ten top clones hold 3.1% of the sample.

The source material was PBMCs. This sequence was found in a man in his forties in good health and CMV-seronegative. Here the chain combines TRBV29-1 and TRBJ1-2, and 8 bases in between align with TRBD1. The CDR3 protein is CSVVDRTGSSRDYGYTF. The bases are TGCAGCGTGGTCGACCGGACAGGGAGTTCAAGGGACTATGGCTACACCTTC.